The sequence of this T cell receptor (beta chain) was determined in a study of T cells in Graves' hyperthyroidism and ophthalmopathy. Overall study: At initial diagnosis, before any treatment had begun, peripheral blood was obtained. General study points: Most thyroid clonotypes with frequency above 0.001 were detected in blood.

There are 14 residues in the CDR3. Germline CDR1 is KGHDR and CDR2 is SFDVKD. V shed 10 bases and J 5 bases; nucleotides not matched to a gene: 10. TCR beta CDR3 sequences were amplified from RNA transcripts. The primer set for the first-round RT-PCR of the TCR CDR3 was HTBI. TCRdb recomputed calls from the multiplex PCR reads with MiXCR, one row per CDR3 protein. The sample has some 320,000 distinct CDR3 sequences; roughly an eighth are singletons. Ophthalmopathy cases scored 3 or more on the Clinical Activity Score and 4 or more on NOSPECS grade, with duration below 3 months. The authors obtained PBMCs from roughly 10 ml of fresh peripheral blood. This clonotype was counted many times. Its specificity is not known.

V is TRBV24-1 and J is TRBJ2-1; 7 bases are a match to TRBD2. The source is a woman between 35 and 50 years old with Graves' ophthalmopathy. Sample: blood. CDR3 nucleotides: TGTGCCACTGCGAGGGAGGGAGGGGACAATGAGCAGTTCTTC. This encodes CATAREGGDNEQFF.